This T cell receptor (beta chain) appears in the sequencing data of a study of CD8 T cells in Susac syndrome. Roughly 0.5 to 1 ug RNA was reverse transcribed with random hexamers. Using its own MiXCR run on the immunoSEQ multiplex PCR reads, TCRdb lists one record per CDR3 protein. The sample records over 20,000 distinct CDR3 sequences, approximately 92% being singletons. Blood CD8+ and CD4+ T cells underwent high-throughput TCR beta sequencing. Notes on the study in general: The TCR sequencing and HLA analysis in the study involved a relatively small number of individuals, as the study acknowledged. Susac-specific public clones were found in total CD8+ and CD8+ TEMRA repertoires, numbering approximately 16 and five, respectively.

The CDR3 length is 15 residues. Trimming took 4 bases from V and 7 from J; bases not matched to a gene: 11. CDR1 is SEHNR, CDR2 FQNEAQ, per germline (reference sequence). Note on this clonotype: What it binds is unknown.

The sequencing input was CD8+ T cells from PBMCs. The chain recombines TRBV7-9 with TRBJ1-2; the match to TRBD1 covers 8 bases. This sequence was found in a human donor with Susac syndrome. The CDR3 reads CASSSIQGAYFGYTF. The CDR3 bases are TGTGCCAGCAGCTCTATCCAGGGGGCATACTTTGGCTACACCTTC.